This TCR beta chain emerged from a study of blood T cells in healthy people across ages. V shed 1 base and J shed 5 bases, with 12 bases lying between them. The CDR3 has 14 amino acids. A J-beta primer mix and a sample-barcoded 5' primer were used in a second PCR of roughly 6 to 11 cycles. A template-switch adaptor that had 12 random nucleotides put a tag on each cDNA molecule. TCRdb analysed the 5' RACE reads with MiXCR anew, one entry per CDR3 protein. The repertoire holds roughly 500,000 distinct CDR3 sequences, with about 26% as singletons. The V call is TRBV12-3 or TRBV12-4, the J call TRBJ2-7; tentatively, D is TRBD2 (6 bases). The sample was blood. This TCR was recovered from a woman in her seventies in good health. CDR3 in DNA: TGTGCCAGCAGTTTAGGACTAGTTCCCCACGAGCAGTACTTC. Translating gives CASSLGLVPHEQYF.